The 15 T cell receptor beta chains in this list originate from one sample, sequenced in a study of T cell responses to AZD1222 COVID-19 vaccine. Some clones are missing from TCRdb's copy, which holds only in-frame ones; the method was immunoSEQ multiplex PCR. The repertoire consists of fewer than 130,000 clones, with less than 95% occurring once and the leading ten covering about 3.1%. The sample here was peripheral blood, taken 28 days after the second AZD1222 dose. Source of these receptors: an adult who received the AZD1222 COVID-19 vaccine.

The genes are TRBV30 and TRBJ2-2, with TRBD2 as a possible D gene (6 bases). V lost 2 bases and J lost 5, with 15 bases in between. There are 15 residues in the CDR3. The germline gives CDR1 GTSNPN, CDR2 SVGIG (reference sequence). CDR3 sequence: CAWSRTTLRTGELFF. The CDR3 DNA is TGTGCCTGGAGTAGGACTACGCTGAGGACCGGGGAGCTGTTTTTT.

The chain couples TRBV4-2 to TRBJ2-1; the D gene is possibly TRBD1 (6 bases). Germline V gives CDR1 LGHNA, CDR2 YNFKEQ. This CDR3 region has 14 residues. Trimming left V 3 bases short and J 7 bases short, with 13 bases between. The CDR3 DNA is TGTGCCAGCAGCCATCAACAGGGACGAAATGAGCAGTTCTTC. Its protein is CASSHQQGRNEQFF.

CDR3 nucleotide sequence: TGTGCCAGCAGCCAAGGGGACAGTCATAATTCACCCCTCCACTTT. Translation: CASSQGDSHNSPLHF. The chain combines TRBV3-1 (or the pseudogene TRBV3-2) with TRBJ1-6; TRBD1 matches at 7 bases. In germline, CDR1 is LGHDT, CDR2 YNNKEL (reference sequence). The CDR3 contains 15 residues. The junction had 2 bases not matched to a gene; V was cut back by 1 base and J by 5 bases.

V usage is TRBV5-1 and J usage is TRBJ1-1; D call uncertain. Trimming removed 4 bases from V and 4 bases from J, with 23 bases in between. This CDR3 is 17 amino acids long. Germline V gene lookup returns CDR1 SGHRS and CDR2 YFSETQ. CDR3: CASSRMGGMVWGTEAFF. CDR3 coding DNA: TGCGCCAGCAGCCGGATGGGAGGGATGGTCTGGGGCACTGAAGCTTTCTTT. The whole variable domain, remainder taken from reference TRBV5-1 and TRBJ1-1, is KAGVTQTPRYLIKTRGQQVTLSCSPISGHRSVSWYQQTPGQGLQFLFEYFSETQRNKGNFPGRFSGRQFSNSRSEMNVSTLELGDSALYLCASSRMGGMVWGTEAFFGQGTRLTVV.

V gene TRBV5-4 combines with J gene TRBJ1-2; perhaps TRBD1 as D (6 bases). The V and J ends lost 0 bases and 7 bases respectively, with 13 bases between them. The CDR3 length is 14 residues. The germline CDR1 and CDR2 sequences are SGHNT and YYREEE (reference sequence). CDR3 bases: TGTGCCAGCAGCTTGGTGAGAGACAGGCCTGGCTACACCTTC. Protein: CASSLVRDRPGYTF.

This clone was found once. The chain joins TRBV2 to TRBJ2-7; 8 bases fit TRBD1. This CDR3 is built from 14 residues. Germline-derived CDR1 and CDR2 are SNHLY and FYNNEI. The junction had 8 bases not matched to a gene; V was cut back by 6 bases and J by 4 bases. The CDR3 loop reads CASRQARGRYEQYF. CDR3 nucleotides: TGTGCCAGCAGACAGGCCAGGGGGCGGTACGAGCAGTACTTC.

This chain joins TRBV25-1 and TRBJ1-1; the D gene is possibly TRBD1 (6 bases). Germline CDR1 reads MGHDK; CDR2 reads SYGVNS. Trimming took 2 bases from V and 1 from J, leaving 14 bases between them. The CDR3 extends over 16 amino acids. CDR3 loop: CASSERGGGPNTEAFF. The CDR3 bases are TGTGCCAGCAGTGAAAGGGGAGGGGGACCGAACACTGAAGCTTTCTTT.

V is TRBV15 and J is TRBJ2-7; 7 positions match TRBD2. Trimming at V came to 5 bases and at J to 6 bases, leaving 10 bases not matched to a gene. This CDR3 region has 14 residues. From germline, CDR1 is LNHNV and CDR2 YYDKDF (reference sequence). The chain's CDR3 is CATSPYGGTGEQYF. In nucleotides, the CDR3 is TGTGCCACCAGCCCCTACGGGGGGACGGGCGAGCAGTACTTC.

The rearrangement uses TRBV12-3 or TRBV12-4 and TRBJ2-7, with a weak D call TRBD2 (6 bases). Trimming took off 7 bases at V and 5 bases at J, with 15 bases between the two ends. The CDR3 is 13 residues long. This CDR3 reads CASTSGSGNEQYF. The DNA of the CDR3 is TGTGCCAGCACCTCCGGGAGCGGCAACGAGCAGTACTTC.

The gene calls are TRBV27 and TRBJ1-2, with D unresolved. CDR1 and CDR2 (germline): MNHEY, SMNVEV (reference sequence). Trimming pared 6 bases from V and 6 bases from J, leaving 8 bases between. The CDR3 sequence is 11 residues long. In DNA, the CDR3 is TGTGCCAGCAGGTGGCAGGATGGCTACACCTTC. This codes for CASRWQDGYTF.

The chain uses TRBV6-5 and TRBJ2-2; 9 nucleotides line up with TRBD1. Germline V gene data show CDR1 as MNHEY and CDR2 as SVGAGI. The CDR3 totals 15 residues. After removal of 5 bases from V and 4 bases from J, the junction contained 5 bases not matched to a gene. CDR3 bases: TGTGCCAGCAGTACACAGGGGGCGAGCACCGGGGAGCTGTTTTTT. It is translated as CASSTQGASTGELFF.

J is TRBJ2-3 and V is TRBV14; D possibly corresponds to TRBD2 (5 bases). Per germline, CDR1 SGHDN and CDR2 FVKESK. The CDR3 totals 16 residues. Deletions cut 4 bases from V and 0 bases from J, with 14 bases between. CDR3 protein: CASSPFGLASTDTQYF. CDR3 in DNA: TGTGCCAGCAGCCCCTTTGGGCTAGCCAGCACAGATACGCAGTATTTT.

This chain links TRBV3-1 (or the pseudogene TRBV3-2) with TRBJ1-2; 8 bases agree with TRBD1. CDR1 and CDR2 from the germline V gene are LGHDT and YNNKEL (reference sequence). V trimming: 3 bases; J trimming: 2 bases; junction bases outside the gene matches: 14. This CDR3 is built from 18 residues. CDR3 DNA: TGTGCCAGCAGCCATGTTTCGGACAGGGCAGGGACCAACTATGGCTACACCTTC. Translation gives CASSHVSDRAGTNYGYTF.

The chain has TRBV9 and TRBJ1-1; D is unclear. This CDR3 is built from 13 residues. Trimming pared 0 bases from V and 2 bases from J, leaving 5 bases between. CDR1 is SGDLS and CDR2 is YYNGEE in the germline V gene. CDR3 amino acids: CASSVEGNTEAFF. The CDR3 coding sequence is TGTGCCAGCAGCGTAGAAGGCAACACTGAAGCTTTCTTT.

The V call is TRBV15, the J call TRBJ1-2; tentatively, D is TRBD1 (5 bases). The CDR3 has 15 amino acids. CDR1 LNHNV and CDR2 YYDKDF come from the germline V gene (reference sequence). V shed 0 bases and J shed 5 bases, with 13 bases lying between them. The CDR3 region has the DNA TGTGCCACCAGCAGAGACTCCGGGGGATCATATGGCTACACCTTC. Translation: CATSRDSGGSYGYTF.